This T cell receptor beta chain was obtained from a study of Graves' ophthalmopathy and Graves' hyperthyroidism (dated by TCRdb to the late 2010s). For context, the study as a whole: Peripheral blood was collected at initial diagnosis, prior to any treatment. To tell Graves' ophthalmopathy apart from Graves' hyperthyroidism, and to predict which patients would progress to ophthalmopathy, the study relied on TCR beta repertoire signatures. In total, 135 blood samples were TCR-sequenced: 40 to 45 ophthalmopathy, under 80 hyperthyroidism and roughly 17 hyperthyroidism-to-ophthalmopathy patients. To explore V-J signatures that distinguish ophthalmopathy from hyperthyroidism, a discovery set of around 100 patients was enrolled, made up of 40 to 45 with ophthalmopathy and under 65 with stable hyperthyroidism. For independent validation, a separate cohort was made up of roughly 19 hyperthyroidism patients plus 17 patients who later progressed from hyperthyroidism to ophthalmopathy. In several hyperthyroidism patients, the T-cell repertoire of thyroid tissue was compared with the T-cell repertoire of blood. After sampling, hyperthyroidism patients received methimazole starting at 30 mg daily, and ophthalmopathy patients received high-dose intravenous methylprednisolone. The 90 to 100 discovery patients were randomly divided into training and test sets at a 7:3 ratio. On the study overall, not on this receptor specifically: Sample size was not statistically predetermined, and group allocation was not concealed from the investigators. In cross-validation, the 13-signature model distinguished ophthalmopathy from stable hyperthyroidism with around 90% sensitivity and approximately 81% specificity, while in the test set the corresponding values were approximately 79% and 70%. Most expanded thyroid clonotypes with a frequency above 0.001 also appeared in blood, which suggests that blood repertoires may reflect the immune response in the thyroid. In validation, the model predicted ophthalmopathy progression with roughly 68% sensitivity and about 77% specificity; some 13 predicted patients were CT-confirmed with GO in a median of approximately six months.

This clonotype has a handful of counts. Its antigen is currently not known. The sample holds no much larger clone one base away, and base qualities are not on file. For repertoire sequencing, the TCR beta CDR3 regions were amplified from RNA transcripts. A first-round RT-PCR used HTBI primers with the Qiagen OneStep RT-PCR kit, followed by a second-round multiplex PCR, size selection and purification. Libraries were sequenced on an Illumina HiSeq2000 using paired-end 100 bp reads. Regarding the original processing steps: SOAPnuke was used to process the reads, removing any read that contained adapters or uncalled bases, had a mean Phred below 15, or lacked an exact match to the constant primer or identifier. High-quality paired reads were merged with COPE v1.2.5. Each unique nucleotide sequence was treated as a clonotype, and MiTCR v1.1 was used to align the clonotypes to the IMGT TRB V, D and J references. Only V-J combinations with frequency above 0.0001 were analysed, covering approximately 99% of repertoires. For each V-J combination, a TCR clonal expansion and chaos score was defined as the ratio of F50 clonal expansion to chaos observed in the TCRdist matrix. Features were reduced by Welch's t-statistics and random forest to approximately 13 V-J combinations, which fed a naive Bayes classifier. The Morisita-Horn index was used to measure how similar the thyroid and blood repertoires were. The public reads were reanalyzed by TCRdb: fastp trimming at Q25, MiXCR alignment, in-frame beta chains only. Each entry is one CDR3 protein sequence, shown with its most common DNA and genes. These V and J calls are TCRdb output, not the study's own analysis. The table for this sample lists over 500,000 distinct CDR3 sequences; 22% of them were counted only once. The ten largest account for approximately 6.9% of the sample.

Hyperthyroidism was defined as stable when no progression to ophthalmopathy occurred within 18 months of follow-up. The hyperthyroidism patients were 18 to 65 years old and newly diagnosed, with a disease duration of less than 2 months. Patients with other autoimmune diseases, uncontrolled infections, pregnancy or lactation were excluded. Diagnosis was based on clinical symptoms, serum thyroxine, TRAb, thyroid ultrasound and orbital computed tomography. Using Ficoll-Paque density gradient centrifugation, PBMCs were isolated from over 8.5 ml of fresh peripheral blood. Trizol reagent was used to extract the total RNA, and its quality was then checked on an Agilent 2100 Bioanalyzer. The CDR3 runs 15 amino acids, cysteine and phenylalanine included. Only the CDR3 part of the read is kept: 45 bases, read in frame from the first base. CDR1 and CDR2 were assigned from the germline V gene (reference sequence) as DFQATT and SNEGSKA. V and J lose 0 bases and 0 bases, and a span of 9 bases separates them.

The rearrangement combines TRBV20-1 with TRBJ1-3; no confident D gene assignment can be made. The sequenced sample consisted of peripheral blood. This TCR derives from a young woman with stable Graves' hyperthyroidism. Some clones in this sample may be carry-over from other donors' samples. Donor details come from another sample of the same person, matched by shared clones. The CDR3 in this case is CSARDSRHSGNTIYF. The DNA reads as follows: TGCAGTGCTAGAGATAGTCGGCACTCTGGAAACACCATATATTTT.